Listed below are T cell receptor beta chains from one sample, sequenced in a study of CD8 T cells in ankylosing spondylitis. One entry per CDR3 protein results from TCRdb running MiXCR on the 5' RACE reads. Found here are about 90,000 distinct CDR3 sequences, more than 25% of them singletons; the top ten hold less than 60%. The sequenced sample was blood, either unsorted or a sorted T cell fraction (not recorded which). These receptors all come from a male donor with ankylosing spondylitis or in good health (not recorded which). Both conserved end residues are part of each CDR3. The order of the fields is D gene, J gene, clone size, V gene, CDR3 DNA, CDR3 protein. The D gene is left open where the match is weak. A clone size is listed for some rows: how often the clone was seen (once, few, many), or a class if it is expanded.

TRBD2,TRBJ2-3,few,TRBV12-5,TGTGCTAGTGGTTTGGTATTTAATAGCGGGGGGGGCACAGATACGCAGTATTTT,CASGLVFNSGGGTDTQYF
NA,TRBJ2-1,NA,TRBV5-1,TGCGCCAGCAGCTTGTTGGGTGAGCAGTTCTTC,CASSLLGEQFF
TRBD2,TRBJ2-3,NA,TRBV18,TGTGCCAGCTCACCAAGCTCAGCGGGAGGAGCTGATACGCAGTATTTT,CASSPSSAGGADTQYF
NA,TRBJ2-3,few,TRBV5-1,TGCGCCAGCAGCTTGGAGCCAGGTCGTGATACGCAGTATTTT,CASSLEPGRDTQYF
TRBD1,TRBJ2-1,few,TRBV12-3/TRBV12-4,TGTGCCAGCACGCCTCACAAACCTGGGACAGGGGGCGATGAGCAGTTCTTC,CASTPHKPGTGGDEQFF
NA,TRBJ1-2,many,TRBV20-1,TGCAGTGCTAGAGAAGGCGCTGGCTATGGCTACACCTTC,CSAREGAGYGYTF
TRBD2,TRBJ2-1,NA,TRBV20-1,TGCAGTGCATTATTCCCCGCGGGAGGGCGGAATGAGCAGTTCTTC,CSALFPAGGRNEQFF
TRBD2,TRBJ2-3,NA,TRBV5-1,TGCGCCAGCAGCTTGGGACTAGCGGTTTTCAGCACAGATACGCAGTATTTT,CASSLGLAVFSTDTQYF
NA,TRBJ2-2,few,TRBV27,TGTGCCAGCAGAGTCCGGGGTGGGGAGCTGTTTTTT,CASRVRGGELFF
NA,TRBJ2-5,NA,TRBV10-3,TGTGCCATCAGTGGAGGGCCTGAGGAGACCCAGTACTTC,CAISGGPEETQYF
NA,TRBJ2-7,few,TRBV18,TGTGCCAGCTCACGATTCCAAGGGCGTGACTACGAGCAGTACTTC,CASSRFQGRDYEQYF
NA,TRBJ2-3,many,TRBV20-1,TGCAGTGCTAGGCCGGCTGAGGCCCCCCGCACAGATACGCAGTATTTT,CSARPAEAPRTDTQYF
NA,TRBJ2-7,few,TRBV5-1,TGCGCCAGCAGCTTGGTTGGATACGAGCAGTACTTC,CASSLVGYEQYF
NA,TRBJ2-7,NA,TRBV12-5,TGTGCTAGTGGCCTAAGCGGTAACTCCTACGAGCAGTACTTC,CASGLSGNSYEQYF
TRBD1,TRBJ1-1,few,TRBV5-5,TGTGCCAGCAGGAGACCCATGACAGGGGGCACTGAAGCTTTCTTT,CASRRPMTGGTEAFF
NA,TRBJ2-7,NA,TRBV7-9,TGTGCCAGCAGCTCAGAGGTCTACGAGCAGTACTTC,CASSSEVYEQYF
NA,TRBJ2-1,few,TRBV7-9,TGTGCCAGCAGCTTCAGGGTCGATGAGCAGTTCTTC,CASSFRVDEQFF
NA,TRBJ2-5,NA,TRBV29-1,TGCAGCGTTGGGGGTCAGGGAGAGACCCAGTACTTC,CSVGGQGETQYF